This T cell receptor (beta chain) comes out of a study of cytomegalovirus exposure and HLA in healthy donors. The primer mix had 60 Vbeta and 13 Jbeta primers. Clones were read by immunoSEQ multiplex PCR, and TCRdb kept only the in-frame ones, dropping some. The top ten hold about 2.1% of the sample, which has about 93,000 clones, around four fifths seen once. V dropped 2 bases and J dropped 4 bases, with 8 bases sitting between them. The CDR3 contains 13 residues. Germline lookup yields CDR1 MNHEY and CDR2 SMNVEV (reference sequence). Material for sequencing was PBMCs. This clonotype originated in a boy between 10 and 17 years old in good health and CMV-seronegative. J is TRBJ1-1 and V is TRBV27; possibly TRBD1 for D (6 bases). CDR3 region: CASSLVRGTEAFF. The DNA of the CDR3 is TGTGCCAGCAGTTTAGTCAGGGGCACTGAAGCTTTCTTT.